The 10 T cell receptor beta chains given below trace back to one sample, sequenced in a study of early stage breast cancer tumors. TCRdb's table, derived via immunoSEQ multiplex PCR, lists solely in-frame clones and lacks some. The sample carries approximately 30,000 clones, roughly 78% recorded once. Sample: blood. These receptors all stem from a person between 55 and 69 years old with breast cancer.

The chain combines TRBV5-4 with TRBJ2-3; 9 nucleotides line up with TRBD1. The CDR3 contains 14 residues. V dropped 9 bases and J dropped 4; count of bases not matched to a gene: 9. Germline V gene sequence: CDR1 SGHNT, CDR2 YYREEE (reference sequence). For the CDR3, the DNA is TGTGCCACATTACAGGGGGCGGTCGCAGATACGCAGTATTTT. This translates into CATLQGAVADTQYF.

The chain has TRBV9 and TRBJ1-1; 10 nucleotides match TRBD1. There are 15 residues in the CDR3. The V gene's germline CDR1 is SGDLS and CDR2 YYNGEE. With V trimmed by 4 bases and J by 4 bases, 7 bases remained unmatched. The CDR3: CASSHGGQGTTEAFF. DNA of the CDR3: TGTGCCAGCAGCCACGGGGGACAGGGGACCACTGAAGCTTTCTTT.

This clone was found a few times. This chain links TRBV28 with TRBJ2-5, with D perhaps TRBD2 (6 bases). This CDR3 comprises 14 residues. The germline V gene encodes CDR1 MDHEN and CDR2 SYDVKM. V lost 6 bases and J 5 bases, leaving 16 bases between the germline ends. In DNA, the CDR3 is TGTGCCAGCAGGCTGACTAGTACGATGGAGACCCAGTACTTC. It encodes CASRLTSTMETQYF.

The sample holds one count of this clone. The chain carries TRBV11-1 and TRBJ2-1, with TRBD2 identical over 11 bases. The CDR3 has 16 residues. The J segment lost 6 bases and the V segment lost 6 bases, leaving 10 bases of the junction unmatched. The germline gives CDR1 SGHAT, CDR2 FQDESV (reference sequence). In DNA, the CDR3 is TGTGCCAGCAGGCAGTTCGGGACTAGCGGCGTCAATGAGCAGTTCTTC. Translation: CASRQFGTSGVNEQFF.

This chain uses TRBV5-1 with TRBJ2-7; weak D call: TRBD1 (5 bases). There are 13 residues in the CDR3. From germline, CDR1 is SGHRS and CDR2 YFSETQ. Trimming pared 4 bases from V and 4 bases from J, leaving 12 bases between. CDR3 residues: CASSPGQDYEQYF. In DNA form, the CDR3 reads TGCGCCAGCAGCCCCGGACAAGATTACGAGCAGTACTTC.

J is TRBJ2-1 and V is TRBV7-6; D unclear. The CDR3 contains 13 residues. With 2 bases removed from V and 9 bases from J, the gap between germline ends came to 11 bases. Per germline, CDR1 SGHVS and CDR2 FNYEAQ. The CDR3 coding sequence is TGTGCCAGCAGCTTACAAAGTCCCAGTGAGCAGTTCTTC. Translation gives CASSLQSPSEQFF.

V is TRBV6-6 and J is TRBJ2-7; 7 bases align to TRBD2. Germline V lookup: CDR1 MNHNY, CDR2 SVGAGI (reference sequence). V lost 7 bases and J lost 2; bases outside the gene matches: 5. The CDR3 loop spans 13 amino acids. In nucleotides, the CDR3 is TGTGCCAGCATAATGGGAGGGGCCTACGAGCAGTACTTC. Its protein product is CASIMGGAYEQYF.

The rearrangement links TRBV18 to TRBJ1-1; D is unresolved. This CDR3 is 14 amino acids long. Germline-derived CDR1 and CDR2 are KGHSH and LQKENI. The germline V and J ends were trimmed by 4 bases and 4 bases, with 13 bases remaining between them. The DNA for the CDR3 is TGTGCCAGCTCACAGGAGGGCTGGGGCACTGAAGCTTTCTTT. This gives the protein CASSQEGWGTEAFF.

The chain's CDR3 is CASSLGSQETQYF. CDR3 nucleotide sequence: TGTGCCAGCAGCTTGGGCAGCCAAGAGACCCAGTACTTC. V and J are TRBV7-6 and TRBJ2-5; D gene unclear. This CDR3 is 13 amino acids long. V dropped 3 bases and J dropped 1 base, with 6 bases sitting between them. Germline CDR1 is SGHVS and CDR2 is FNYEAQ.

The chain couples TRBV30 to TRBJ1-1; TRBD1 matches at 12 bases. The CDR3 covers 17 residues. Germline CDR1 reads GTSNPN; CDR2 reads SVGIG (reference sequence). The V and J ends lost 3 bases and 4 bases, in that order; junction bases with no gene match: 12. The chain's CDR3 is CAWSAGTGGAWVTEAFF. In nucleotides, the CDR3 is TGTGCCTGGAGCGCCGGGACAGGGGGCGCCTGGGTCACTGAAGCTTTCTTT.